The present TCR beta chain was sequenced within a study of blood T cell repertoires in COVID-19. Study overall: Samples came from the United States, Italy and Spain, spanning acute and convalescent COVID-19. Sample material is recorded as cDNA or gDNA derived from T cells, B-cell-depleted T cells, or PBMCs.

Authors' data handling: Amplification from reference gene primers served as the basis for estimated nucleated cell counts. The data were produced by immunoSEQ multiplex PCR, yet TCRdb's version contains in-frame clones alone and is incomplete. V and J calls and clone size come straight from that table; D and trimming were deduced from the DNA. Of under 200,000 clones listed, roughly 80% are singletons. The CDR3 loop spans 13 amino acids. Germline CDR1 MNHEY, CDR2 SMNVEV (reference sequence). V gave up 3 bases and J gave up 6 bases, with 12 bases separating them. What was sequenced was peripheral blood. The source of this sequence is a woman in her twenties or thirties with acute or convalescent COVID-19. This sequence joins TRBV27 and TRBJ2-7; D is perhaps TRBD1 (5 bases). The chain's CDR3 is CASSLLGPPEQYF. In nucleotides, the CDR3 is TGTGCCAGCAGTTTGCTGGGGCCGCCCGAGCAGTACTTC.